This T cell receptor (beta chain) was profiled in a study of monozygotic twins with inflammatory bowel disease. With regard to this clonotype: No antigen is known for it.

Study results and caveats: IBD patients, compared with healthy twins, shared fewer clonotypes with others (especially with disease activity).

From its re-call of the 5' RACE reads, TCRdb lists each CDR3 protein once, without DNA. This table holds 400,000 or so distinct CDR3 sequences. Each donor had about 2.5 ml of blood drawn. Whole blood without T cell sorting served as the source of isolated total RNA. Germline V lookup: CDR1 MNHNS, CDR2 SASEGT. The CDR3 consists of 15 residues. Sequencing was performed on blood. This clonotype was obtained from a human donor with ulcerative colitis or Crohn's disease, or a healthy co-twin of an affected twin (not recorded which). This chain uses TRBV6-1 with TRBJ1-1. The CDR3 protein is CASSEGGEEYTEAFF.